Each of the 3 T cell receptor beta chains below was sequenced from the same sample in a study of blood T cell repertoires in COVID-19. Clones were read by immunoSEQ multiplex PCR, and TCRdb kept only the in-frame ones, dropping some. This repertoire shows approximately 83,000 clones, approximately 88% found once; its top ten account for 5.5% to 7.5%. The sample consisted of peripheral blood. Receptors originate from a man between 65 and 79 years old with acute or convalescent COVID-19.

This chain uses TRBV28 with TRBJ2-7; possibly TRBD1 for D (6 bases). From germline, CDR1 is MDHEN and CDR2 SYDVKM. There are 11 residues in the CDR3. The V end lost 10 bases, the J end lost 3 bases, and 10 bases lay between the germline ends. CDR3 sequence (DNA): TGTGCCACCCAAGGGGGCTACGAGCAGTACTTC. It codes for CATQGGYEQYF. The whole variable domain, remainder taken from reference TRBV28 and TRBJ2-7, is DVKVTQSSRYLVKRTGEKVFLECVQDMDHENMFWYRQDPGLGLRLIYFSYDVKMKEKGDIPEGYSVSREKKERFSLILESASTNQTSMYLCATQGGYEQYFGPGTRLTVT.

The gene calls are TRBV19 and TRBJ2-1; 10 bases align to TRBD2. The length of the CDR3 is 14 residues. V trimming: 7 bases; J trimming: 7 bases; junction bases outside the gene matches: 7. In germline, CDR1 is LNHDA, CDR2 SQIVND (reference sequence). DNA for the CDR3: TGTGCCAGTAACCCTAGCGGGAGTTGGAATGAGCAGTTCTTC. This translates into CASNPSGSWNEQFF. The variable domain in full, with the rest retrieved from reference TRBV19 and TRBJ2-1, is DGGITQSPKYLFRKEGQNVTLSCEQNLNHDAMYWYRQDPGQGLRLIYYSQIVNDFQKGDIAEGYSVSREKKESFPLTVTSAQKNPTAFYLCASNPSGSWNEQFFGPGTRLTVL.

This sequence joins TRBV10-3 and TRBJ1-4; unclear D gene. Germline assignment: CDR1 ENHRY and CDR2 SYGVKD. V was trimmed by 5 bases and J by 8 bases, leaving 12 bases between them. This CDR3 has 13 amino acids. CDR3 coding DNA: TGTGCCATCAGTAAGCAGGAGGGCGAAAAACTGTTTTTT. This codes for CAISKQEGEKLFF.